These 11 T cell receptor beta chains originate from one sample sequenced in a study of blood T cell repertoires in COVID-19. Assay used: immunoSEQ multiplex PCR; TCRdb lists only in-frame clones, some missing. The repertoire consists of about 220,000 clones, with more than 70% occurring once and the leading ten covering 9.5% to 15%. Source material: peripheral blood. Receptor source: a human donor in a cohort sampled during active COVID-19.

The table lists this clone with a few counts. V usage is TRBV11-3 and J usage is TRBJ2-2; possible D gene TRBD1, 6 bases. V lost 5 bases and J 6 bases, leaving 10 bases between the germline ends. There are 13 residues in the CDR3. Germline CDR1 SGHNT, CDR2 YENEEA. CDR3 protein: CASSINRAGELFF. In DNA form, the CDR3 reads TGTGCCAGCAGCATTAACAGGGCCGGGGAGCTGTTTTTT.

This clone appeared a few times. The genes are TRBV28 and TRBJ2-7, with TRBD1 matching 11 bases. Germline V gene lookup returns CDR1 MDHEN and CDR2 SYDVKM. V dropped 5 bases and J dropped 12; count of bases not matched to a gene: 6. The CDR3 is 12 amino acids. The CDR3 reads CASSRPGTGGYF. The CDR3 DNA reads TGTGCCAGCAGTAGACCCGGGACAGGGGGGTACTTC.

The CDR3 region is CASSLRPRPSGYNEQFF. The CDR3 DNA follows: TGTGCCAGCAGCTTAAGGCCGCGTCCTTCAGGGTACAATGAGCAGTTCTTC. The chain uses TRBV7-3 and TRBJ2-1, with D possibly TRBD1 on 5 matching bases. The CDR3 loop spans 17 amino acids. V gave up 1 base and J gave up 4 bases, with 17 bases separating them. CDR1 SGHTA and CDR2 FQGTGA come from the germline V gene.

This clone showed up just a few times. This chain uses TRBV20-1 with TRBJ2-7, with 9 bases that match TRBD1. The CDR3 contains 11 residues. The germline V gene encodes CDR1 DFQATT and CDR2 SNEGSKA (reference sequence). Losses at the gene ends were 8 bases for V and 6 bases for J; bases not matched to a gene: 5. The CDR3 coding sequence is TGCAGTACCAGGACAGGGGTCGAGCAGTACTTC. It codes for CSTRTGVEQYF.

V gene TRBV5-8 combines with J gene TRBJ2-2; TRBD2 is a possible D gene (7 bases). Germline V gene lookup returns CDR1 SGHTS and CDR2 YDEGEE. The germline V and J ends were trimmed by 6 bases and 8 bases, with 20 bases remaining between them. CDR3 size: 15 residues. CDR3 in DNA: TGTGCCAGCACCCGAAGTCCGGGGGGCGAGGGGGAGCTGTTTTTT. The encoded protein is CASTRSPGGEGELFF.

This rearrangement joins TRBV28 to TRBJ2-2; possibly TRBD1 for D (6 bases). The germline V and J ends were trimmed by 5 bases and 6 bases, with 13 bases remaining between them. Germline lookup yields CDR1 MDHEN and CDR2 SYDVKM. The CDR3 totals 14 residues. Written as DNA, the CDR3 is TGTGCCAGCAGTGGGGGCCCCACGGCCGGGGAGCTGTTTTTT. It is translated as CASSGGPTAGELFF.

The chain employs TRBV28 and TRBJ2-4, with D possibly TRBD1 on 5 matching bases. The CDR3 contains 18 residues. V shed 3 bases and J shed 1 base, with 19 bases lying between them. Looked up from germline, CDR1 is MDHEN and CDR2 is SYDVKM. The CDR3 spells CASSFSFQEPGAKNIQYF. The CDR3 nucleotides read TGTGCCAGCAGTTTTTCATTTCAGGAGCCAGGGGCCAAAAACATTCAGTACTTC.

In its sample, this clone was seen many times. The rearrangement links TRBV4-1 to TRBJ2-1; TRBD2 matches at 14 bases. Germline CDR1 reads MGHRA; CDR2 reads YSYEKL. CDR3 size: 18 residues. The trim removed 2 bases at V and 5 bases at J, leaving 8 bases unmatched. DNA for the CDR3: TGCGCCAGCAGCCAAAAGGTACAGACTAGCGGGAGGGACAATGAGCAGTTCTTC. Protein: CASSQKVQTSGRDNEQFF.

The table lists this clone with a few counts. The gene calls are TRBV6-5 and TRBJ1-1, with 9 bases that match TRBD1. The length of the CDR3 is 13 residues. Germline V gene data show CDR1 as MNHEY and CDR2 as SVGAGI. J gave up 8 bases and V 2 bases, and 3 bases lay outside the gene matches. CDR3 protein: CASSYLGTGEAFF. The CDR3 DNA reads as TGTGCCAGCAGTTACCTAGGGACAGGGGAAGCTTTCTTT.

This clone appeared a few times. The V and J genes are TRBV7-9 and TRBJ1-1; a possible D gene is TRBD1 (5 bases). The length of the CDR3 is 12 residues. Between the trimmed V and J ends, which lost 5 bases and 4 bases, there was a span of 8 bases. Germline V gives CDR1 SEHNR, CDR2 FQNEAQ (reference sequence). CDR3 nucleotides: TGTGCCAGCAGCCCGGGGGGCACTGAAGCTTTCTTT. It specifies CASSPGGTEAFF.

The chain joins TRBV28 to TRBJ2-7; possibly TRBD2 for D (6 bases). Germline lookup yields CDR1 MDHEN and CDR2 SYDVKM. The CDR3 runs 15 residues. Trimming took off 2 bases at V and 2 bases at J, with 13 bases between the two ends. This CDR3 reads CASSLPAGSPYEQYF. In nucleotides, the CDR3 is TGTGCCAGCAGTTTACCGGCCGGGAGCCCCTACGAGCAGTACTTC. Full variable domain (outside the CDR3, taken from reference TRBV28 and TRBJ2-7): DVKVTQSSRYLVKRTGEKVFLECVQDMDHENMFWYRQDPGLGLRLIYFSYDVKMKEKGDIPEGYSVSREKKERFSLILESASTNQTSMYLCASSLPAGSPYEQYFGPGTRLTVT.